The sequence of this TCR beta chain was determined in a study of blood T cell repertoires in COVID-19. Study at large: Whether acute or convalescent, the COVID-19 samples came from the United States, Italy and Spain.

The CDR3 runs to 14 residues. Germline CDR1 and CDR2: SGHRS and YFSETQ. V gave up 2 bases and J gave up 3 bases; unmatched junction bases: 4. The method was immunoSEQ multiplex PCR; TCRdb's version includes in-frame clones alone and lacks a portion of them. Of over 300,000 clones in the sample, about 88% were seen once. Participant age was about 18 to 95 years, and participants resided in fewer than 25 US areas. Donors were grouped by their self-reported clinical history. Recovered status in Cohort 3 required two negative PCRs, clearance, or symptom resolution. This clone has more than one count but fewer than ten.

Sequenced material: PBMCs or T cells enriched from blood (not recorded which). The V gene is TRBV5-1, the J gene TRBJ2-7; 8 bases align to TRBD1. The sequence came from a woman in her thirties or forties who had recovered from COVID-19. CDR3 region: CASSFGQGVYEQYF. In DNA form, the CDR3 reads TGCGCCAGCAGCTTTGGACAGGGCGTCTACGAGCAGTACTTC.